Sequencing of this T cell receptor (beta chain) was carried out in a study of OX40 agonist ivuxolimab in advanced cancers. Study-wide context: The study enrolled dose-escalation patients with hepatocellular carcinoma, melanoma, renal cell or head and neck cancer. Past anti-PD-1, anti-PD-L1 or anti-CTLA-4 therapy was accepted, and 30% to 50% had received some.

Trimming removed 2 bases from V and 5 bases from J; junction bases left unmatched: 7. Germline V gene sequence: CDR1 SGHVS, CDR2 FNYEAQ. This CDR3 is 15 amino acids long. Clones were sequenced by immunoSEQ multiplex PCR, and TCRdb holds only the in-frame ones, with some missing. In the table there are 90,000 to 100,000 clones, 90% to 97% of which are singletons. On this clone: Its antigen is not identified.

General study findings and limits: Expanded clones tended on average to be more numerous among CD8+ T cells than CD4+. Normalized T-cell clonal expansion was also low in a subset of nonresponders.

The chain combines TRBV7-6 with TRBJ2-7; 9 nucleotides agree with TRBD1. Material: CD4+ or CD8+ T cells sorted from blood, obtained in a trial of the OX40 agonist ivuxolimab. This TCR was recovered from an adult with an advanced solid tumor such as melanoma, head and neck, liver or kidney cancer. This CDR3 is CASSLTLDRGDEQYF. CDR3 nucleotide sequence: TGTGCCAGCAGCTTAACCTTGGACAGGGGTGACGAGCAGTACTTC.